The next 18 T cell receptor beta chains were all read from a single sample in a study of T cell responses to AZD1222 COVID-19 vaccine. Profiling relied on immunoSEQ multiplex PCR, and the TCRdb table lists in-frame clones only, not all of them. Among some 110,000 clones, around 89% were seen once, and the ten largest hold 2% to 3%. Sequenced here: peripheral blood, sampled on day 0 of AZD1222 vaccination. The receptors originated from an adult in good health.

The rearrangement links TRBV7-9 to TRBJ2-3; D not resolved. Germline V CDR1 and CDR2: SEHNR, FQNEAQ (reference sequence). Trimming removed 7 bases at V and 6 bases at J, with 11 bases between. The CDR3 covers 12 residues. Here the CDR3 reads CASTPALDTQYF. The CDR3 DNA reads TGTGCCAGCACCCCCGCCCTGGATACGCAGTATTTT.

This sequence joins TRBV18 and TRBJ1-1; 12 bases line up with TRBD1. V lost 2 bases, J lost 9 bases, and 16 bases stayed unmatched. This CDR3 is 18 amino acids long. Per germline, CDR1 KGHSH and CDR2 LQKENI. This CDR3 is CASSPAGTGGVASLKAFF. CDR3 nucleotide sequence: TGTGCCAGCTCACCAGCTGGGACAGGGGGCGTGGCTTCACTGAAAGCTTTCTTT.

This chain links TRBV2 with TRBJ2-7; maybe TRBD1 (5 bases). This CDR3 spans 13 amino acids. V was trimmed by 6 bases and J by 3 bases, leaving 12 bases between them. Germline CDR1 SNHLY, CDR2 FYNNEI. CDR3 residues: CASSSEDSYEQYF. The CDR3 coding sequence is TGTGCCAGCAGCTCAGAAGACAGCTACGAGCAGTACTTC.

The CDR3 here is CASSFAGGAETQYF. The CDR3 region has the DNA TGCGCCAGCAGCTTTGCGGGGGGCGCAGAGACCCAGTACTTC. The gene calls are TRBV5-1 and TRBJ2-5, with 8 bases matching TRBD2. Trimming took 2 bases from V and 4 from J; bases not matched to a gene: 4. Per the germline V gene, CDR1 is SGHRS and CDR2 is YFSETQ. This CDR3 region has 14 residues.

The chain employs TRBV5-5 and TRBJ2-3; D is undetermined. V shed 5 bases and J shed 1 base, with 8 bases lying between them. The germline CDR1 and CDR2 sequences are SGHKS and YYEKEE (reference sequence). The CDR3 covers 13 residues. The CDR3 DNA is TGTGCCAGCAGACACAGCGGCACAGATACGCAGTATTTT. Its protein is CASRHSGTDTQYF.

The genes are TRBV6-2 or TRBV6-3 and TRBJ2-6; 7 bases fit TRBD1. With 5 bases clipped from V and 2 bases from J, the junction kept 15 bases outside the gene matches. Germline values: CDR1 MNHEY, CDR2 SVGEGT. This CDR3 is built from 19 residues. The CDR3 protein is CASSRARITGVAGANVLTF. CDR3 DNA: TGTGCCAGCAGTCGCGCCCGAATAACAGGGGTCGCTGGGGCCAACGTCCTGACTTTC.

The chain joins TRBV6-2 or TRBV6-3 to TRBJ2-2; 8 bases match TRBD1. J gave up 7 bases and V 2 bases, and 3 bases lay outside the gene matches. The CDR3 is 14 residues long. Per the germline V gene, CDR1 is MNHEY and CDR2 is SVGEGT. The CDR3 region is CASSYLQGVGELFF. The DNA for the CDR3 is TGTGCCAGCAGTTACCTACAGGGGGTCGGGGAGCTGTTTTTT.

The chain has TRBV20-1 and TRBJ2-1, with 9 positions matching TRBD2. J gave up 4 bases and V 3 bases, and 7 bases lay outside the gene matches. The CDR3 length is 15 residues. Germline V gene lookup returns CDR1 DFQATT and CDR2 SNEGSKA (reference sequence). CDR3 residues: CSASRLAGNYNEQFF. The CDR3 DNA follows: TGCAGTGCTAGTCGGCTAGCGGGAAATTACAATGAGCAGTTCTTC.

The CDR3 here is CASSGWGSYEQYF. As DNA, the CDR3 is TGTGCCAGCAGCGGCTGGGGGAGCTACGAGCAGTACTTC. The V call is TRBV28, the J call TRBJ2-7; D may correspond to TRBD1 or TRBD2 (5 bases each). Trimming cost V 6 bases and J 3 bases, with 12 bases left between them. CDR3 length: 13 amino acids. CDR1 is MDHEN and CDR2 is SYDVKM in the germline V gene.

This chain connects TRBV7-9 to TRBJ1-1, with a tentative D call TRBD1 (6 bases). The germline V and J ends were trimmed by 5 bases and 2 bases, with 12 bases remaining between them. Germline V CDR1 and CDR2: SEHNR, FQNEAQ (reference sequence). This CDR3 spans 14 amino acids. This CDR3 is CASSLRDINTEAFF. In DNA, the CDR3 is TGTGCCAGCAGCCTGCGGGACATCAACACTGAAGCTTTCTTT.

This chain uses TRBV15 with TRBJ1-2; D ambiguous. CDR1 and CDR2 (germline): LNHNV, YYDKDF (reference sequence). Trimming removed 0 bases from V and 5 bases from J, with 7 bases in between. The CDR3 contains 13 residues. DNA of the CDR3: TGTGCCACCAGCAGAGACAACCTATATGGCTACACCTTC. This codes for CATSRDNLYGYTF.

For the CDR3, the DNA is TGTGCCAGCAGTAGGACAGAAGACTATGGCTACACCTTC. Translating gives CASSRTEDYGYTF. The rearrangement joins TRBV6-2 or TRBV6-3 to TRBJ1-2; a weak D match, TRBD1 (6 bases). From germline, CDR1 is MNHEY and CDR2 SVGEGT. The V end lost 5 bases, the J end lost 3 bases, and 10 bases lay between the germline ends. The CDR3 has 13 residues.

The rearrangement joins TRBV6-1 to TRBJ2-7; 10 bases agree with TRBD1. This CDR3 contains 15 residues. CDR1 is MNHNS, CDR2 SASEGT, per germline. Germline trimming cut 3 bases from V and 3 bases from J; bases unmatched to any gene: 5. This CDR3 is CASSEDRGDVYEQYF. CDR3 DNA: TGTGCCAGCAGTGAGGACAGGGGGGACGTCTACGAGCAGTACTTC.

The J gene is TRBJ2-1, the V gene TRBV2; weak D call: TRBD2 (6 bases). The CDR3 consists of 14 residues. Germline loops: CDR1 SNHLY, CDR2 FYNNEI. V gave up 11 bases and J gave up 2 bases, with 16 bases separating them. CDR3 amino acids: CASGRTPAYNEQFF. DNA for the CDR3: TGTGCCTCAGGGAGGACCCCAGCCTACAATGAGCAGTTCTTC.

The chain is built from TRBV24-1 and TRBJ1-2; D is unclear. The V gene lost 3 bases and the J gene lost 3 bases, with 19 bases spanning the gap. From germline, CDR1 is KGHDR and CDR2 SFDVKD. The CDR3 extends over 17 amino acids. DNA for the CDR3: TGTGCCACCAGTGATCCTGCACGGGATAACTCTCACTATGGCTACACCTTC. Translation gives CATSDPARDNSHYGYTF.

The chain employs TRBV10-1 and TRBJ2-1; D tentatively fits TRBD1 or TRBD2 (5 bases each). CDR3 length equals 14 residues. V lost 4 bases to trimming and J lost 9 bases, with 16 bases between them. The germline V gene has CDR1 WNHNN and CDR2 SYGVQD (reference sequence). CDR3 DNA sequence: TGCGCCAGCAGTGCCGGGGCGCTGGGTCCTGAGCAGTTCTTC. Its translation: CASSAGALGPEQFF.

The gene calls are TRBV14 and TRBJ2-7; tentatively, D is TRBD1 (5 bases). The CDR3 is 14 amino acids. Trimming removed 2 bases from V and 2 bases from J, with 10 bases in between. From germline, CDR1 is SGHDN and CDR2 FVKESK. The CDR3 nucleotides are TGTGCCAGCAGCCAACCTCGACAGCCCTACGAGCAGTACTTC. Its protein product is CASSQPRQPYEQYF. The complete variable domain, with remaining parts taken from reference TRBV14 and TRBJ2-7, reads EAGVTQFPSHSVIEKGQTVTLRCDPISGHDNLYWYRRVMGKEIKFLLHFVKESKQDESGMPNNRFLAERTGGTYSTLKVQPAELEDSGVYFCASSQPRQPYEQYFGPGTRLTVT.

The V gene is TRBV3-1 (or the pseudogene TRBV3-2), the J gene TRBJ1-1; D ambiguous. Deletions cut 2 bases from V and 3 bases from J, with 10 bases between. This CDR3 is built from 14 residues. Germline V gives CDR1 LGHDT, CDR2 YNNKEL (reference sequence). CDR3 protein: CASSQSTVYTEAFF. The CDR3 DNA is TGTGCCAGCAGCCAATCTACAGTATACACTGAAGCTTTCTTT.